The rows below give T cell receptor beta chains drawn from one sample of a study of shared clonotypes between healthy human individuals. The table came from immunoSEQ multiplex PCR; TCRdb's copy has only in-frame clones and leaves some out. Among about 590,000 clones listed, about 95% were seen once. Material for sequencing was naive CD8+ T cells sorted from blood. These receptors originate from a woman aged 25 to 45 in good health. Both conserved end residues are part of each CDR3. The order of the fields is D gene, J gene, V gene, clone size, CDR3 length, CDR3 protein, CDR3 DNA. A D gene is named only where the DNA matches it firmly. Rows give clone size only sometimes, using once, few, many, or a class for an expanded clone.

d_gene: NA; j_gene: TRBJ1-5; v_gene: TRBV4-1; abundance: once; len: 14; CDR3aa: CASSQDPVSQPQHF; CDR3nt: TGCGCCAGCAGCCAAGATCCGGTGTCTCAGCCCCAGCATTTT
d_gene: NA; j_gene: TRBJ1-1; v_gene: TRBV11-2; abundance: NA; len: 15; CDR3aa: CASSPPGGANTEAFF; CDR3nt: TGTGCCAGCAGCCCCCCTGGGGGGGCCAACACTGAAGCTTTCTTT
d_gene: TRBD1; j_gene: TRBJ2-7; v_gene: TRBV28; abundance: once; len: 16; CDR3aa: CASSLPLRGQTYEQYF; CDR3nt: TGTGCCAGCAGTTTACCGCTGAGGGGGCAGACCTACGAGCAGTACTTC
d_gene: NA; j_gene: TRBJ1-5; v_gene: TRBV11-3; abundance: NA; len: 17; CDR3aa: CASRDRTEVYSNQPQHF; CDR3nt: TGTGCCAGCAGGGATCGGACGGAGGTCTATAGCAATCAGCCCCAGCATTTT
d_gene: TRBD2; j_gene: TRBJ2-3; v_gene: TRBV28; abundance: NA; len: 13; CDR3aa: CASGYAGEDTQYF; CDR3nt: TGTGCCAGCGGATACGCGGGAGAAGATACGCAGTATTTT
d_gene: TRBD1; j_gene: TRBJ2-7; v_gene: TRBV28; abundance: NA; len: 14; CDR3aa: CASGWGTGRDEQYF; CDR3nt: TGTGCCAGCGGCTGGGGGACAGGGAGGGACGAGCAGTACTTC
d_gene: NA; j_gene: TRBJ2-7; v_gene: TRBV19; abundance: NA; len: 15; CDR3aa: CASSIGQGTPYEQYF; CDR3nt: TGTGCCAGTAGTATAGGCCAGGGGACCCCCTACGAGCAGTACTTC
d_gene: TRBD1; j_gene: TRBJ2-7; v_gene: TRBV5-6; abundance: NA; len: 16; CDR3aa: CASSPSDRGVSYEQYF; CDR3nt: TGTGCCAGCAGCCCTTCCGACAGGGGGGTCTCCTACGAGCAGTACTTC
d_gene: NA; j_gene: TRBJ2-3; v_gene: TRBV27; abundance: NA; len: 15; CDR3aa: CASTTLREDTDTQYF; CDR3nt: TGTGCCAGCACCACTCTTAGAGAGGATACAGATACGCAGTATTTT
d_gene: NA; j_gene: TRBJ2-1; v_gene: TRBV9; abundance: NA; len: 20; CDR3aa: CASSATWDGVDPSSYNEQFF; CDR3nt: TGTGCCAGCAGCGCCACCTGGGATGGGGTTGATCCAAGCTCCTACAATGAGCAGTTCTTC
d_gene: TRBD1; j_gene: TRBJ2-5; v_gene: TRBV15; abundance: NA; len: 15; CDR3aa: CATSREDRDQETQYF; CDR3nt: TGTGCCACCAGCAGAGAGGACAGGGACCAAGAGACCCAGTACTTC
d_gene: TRBD2; j_gene: TRBJ2-3; v_gene: TRBV9; abundance: NA; len: 16; CDR3aa: CASSVEGLAFTDTQYF; CDR3nt: TGTGCCAGCAGCGTAGAGGGACTAGCTTTCACAGATACGCAGTATTTT
d_gene: NA; j_gene: TRBJ1-2; v_gene: TRBV20-1; abundance: NA; len: 10; CDR3aa: CSAAFYGYTF; CDR3nt: TGCAGTGCGGCGTTCTATGGCTACACCTTC
d_gene: TRBD2; j_gene: TRBJ2-1; v_gene: TRBV11-2; abundance: NA; len: 14; CDR3aa: CASSPSPGTISWFF; CDR3nt: TGTGCCAGCAGCCCATCCCCCGGGACTATATCTTGGTTCTTC
d_gene: TRBD2; j_gene: TRBJ2-3; v_gene: TRBV5-6; abundance: NA; len: 15; CDR3aa: CASSPSGTSTDTQYF; CDR3nt: TGTGCCAGCAGTCCTAGCGGGACTAGCACAGATACGCAGTATTTT
d_gene: NA; j_gene: TRBJ1-5; v_gene: TRBV7-8; abundance: NA; len: 13; CDR3aa: CASSLGANQPQHF; CDR3nt: TGTGCCAGCAGCTTGGGTGCCAATCAGCCCCAGCATTTT
d_gene: NA; j_gene: TRBJ2-7; v_gene: TRBV28; abundance: NA; len: 14; CDR3aa: CASSFATGSYEQYF; CDR3nt: TGTGCCAGCAGTTTCGCGACGGGCTCCTACGAGCAGTACTTC
d_gene: NA; j_gene: TRBJ2-5; v_gene: TRBV25-1; abundance: NA; len: 13; CDR3aa: CASSPDGGETQYF; CDR3nt: TGTGCCAGCAGCCCGGACGGTGGGGAGACCCAGTACTTC
d_gene: TRBD1; j_gene: TRBJ2-7; v_gene: TRBV19; abundance: once; len: 13; CDR3aa: CASSRGGTYEQYF; CDR3nt: TGTGCCAGTAGTAGAGGGGGCACCTACGAGCAGTACTTC